This T cell receptor beta chain emerged from a study of T cell responses to AZD1222 COVID-19 vaccine. Profiled with immunoSEQ multiplex PCR; TCRdb holds only in-frame clones, not every one. This table has over 100,000 clones, approximately 90% appearing once. Findings and limits, study-wide: Regions left unmutated in variants are reportedly the target of nearly half of spike-specific TCRs. Baseline seropositivity characterized only a handful of AZD1222 recipients.

The CDR3 covers 15 residues. Germline V CDR1 and CDR2: SGHAT, FQDESV (reference sequence). The ends lost 2 bases at V and 8 bases at J; junction bases unmatched: 11. Concerning this clone itself: Antigen: not known.

This receptor was identified in an adult in good health. This chain links TRBV11-1 with TRBJ1-1; 7 bases agree with TRBD1. Sequencing was performed on peripheral blood, taken on day 0 of AZD1222 vaccination. CDR3 sequence reads: CASSLSRGGKMEAFF. DNA for the CDR3: TGTGCCAGCAGCTTATCCAGGGGGGGGAAGATGGAAGCTTTCTTT.